One TCR beta chain is described in this entry. This entry comes from a study of blood T cell repertoires in COVID-19. Across the whole study: The samples span acute and convalescent COVID-19 from the United States, Italy and Spain. Sources were T cells, B-cell-depleted T cells, or PBMCs; the material itself was cDNA or gDNA.

In the authors' methods: The authors estimated nucleated cell counts from reference gene primer amplification. Profiling relied on immunoSEQ multiplex PCR, and the TCRdb table lists in-frame clones only, not all of them. V and J calls and clone size are those listed in that table; D and trimming were worked out from the DNA. The sample yields about 140,000 clones, roughly 89% seen once. There are 13 residues in the CDR3. Germline CDR1 ENHRY, CDR2 SYGVKD. Trimming pared 2 bases from V and 6 bases from J, leaving 10 bases between. The sequencing sample was made of peripheral blood. The clonotype comes from a man younger than 45 with COVID-19, enrolled during active disease. The rearrangement joins TRBV10-3 to TRBJ1-1, with D uncertain. The CDR3 sequence: CAISELRVSEAFF. CDR3 DNA: TGTGCCATCAGTGAGCTAAGAGTTTCTGAAGCTTTCTTT.